A selection of T cell receptor beta chains follows, all from one sample in a study of T cell repertoires in cytomegalovirus infection. From the reads, TCRdb called clonotypes with MiXCR, one entry per CDR3 protein. The sample lists hundreds of thousands of distinct CDR3 sequences; under 20% were seen once. Sequences were obtained from PBMCs. All receptors derive from a human donor in good health (CMV status not recorded). Some clones in this sample may be carry-over from other donors' samples. Both conserved end residues are part of each CDR3. D genes are given only for firm matches. Expanded clones get a size class; other rows say once, few or many, or leave the size out.

size: many; D: TRBD1; V: TRBV19; J: TRBJ1-1; CDR3: CASRGQENTEAFF; DNA: TGTGCCAGTAGGGGACAGGAAAACACTGAAGCTTTCTTT
size: -; D: TRBD1; V: TRBV12-3/TRBV12-4; J: TRBJ1-4; CDR3: CASSSGGFVEKLFF; DNA: TGTGCCAGCAGTTCAGGGGGCTTCGTTGAAAAACTGTTTTTT
size: few; D: TRBD2; V: TRBV6-2/TRBV6-3; J: TRBJ2-5; CDR3: CASLSIGGGSQETQYF; DNA: TGTGCCAGCCTCTCGATTGGCGGGGGATCCCAAGAGACCCAGTACTTC
size: few; D: -; V: TRBV11-2; J: TRBJ2-2; CDR3: CASSLRGDIRPGELFF; DNA: TGTGCCAGCAGCTTACGCGGGGACATCAGGCCCGGGGAGCTGTTTTTT
size: many; D: -; V: TRBV6-2/TRBV6-3; J: TRBJ1-1; CDR3: CASSRPAVNTEAFF; DNA: TGTGCCAGCAGTCGTCCAGCGGTGAACACTGAAGCTTTCTTT
size: -; D: -; V: TRBV25-1; J: TRBJ1-3; CDR3: CASRYGGNTIYF; DNA: TGTGCCAGCAGGTACGGTGGAAACACCATATATTTT
size: -; D: -; V: TRBV12-3/TRBV12-4; J: TRBJ2-2; CDR3: CATFGGELFF; DNA: TGTGCCACCTTCGGCGGGGAGCTGTTTTTT
size: many; D: TRBD2; V: TRBV11-1; J: TRBJ2-1; CDR3: CASSPGVAGFDEQFF; DNA: TGTGCCAGCAGCCCTGGGGTAGCGGGGTTCGATGAGCAGTTCTTC
size: many; D: -; V: TRBV7-9; J: TRBJ2-5; CDR3: CASSLSGIETQYF; DNA: TGTGCCAGCAGCTTATCGGGGATAGAGACCCAGTACTTC
size: many; D: -; V: TRBV7-9; J: TRBJ1-4; CDR3: CASSPRLLAPNEKLFF; DNA: TGTGCCAGCAGCCCTCGACTTCTTGCCCCAAATGAAAAACTGTTTTTT
size: few; D: TRBD1; V: TRBV4-1; J: TRBJ2-7; CDR3: CASSPLGQPPYEQYF; DNA: TGCGCCAGCAGCCCATTGGGACAGCCGCCCTACGAGCAGTACTTC
size: once; D: -; V: TRBV13; J: TRBJ1-6; CDR3: CASSANKNSPLHF; DNA: TGTGCCAGCAGCGCAAACAAAAATTCACCCCTCCACTTT
size: few; D: TRBD1; V: TRBV28; J: TRBJ1-2; CDR3: CASSSTGLGYTF; DNA: TGTGCCAGCAGTTCGACAGGGCTTGGCTACACCTTC
size: few; D: -; V: TRBV12-3/TRBV12-4; J: TRBJ1-1; CDR3: CASSFMDGTEAFF; DNA: TGTGCCAGCAGTTTCATGGATGGCACTGAAGCTTTCTTT
size: many; D: TRBD1; V: TRBV6-5; J: TRBJ2-1; CDR3: CASSSTGTGVYEQFF; DNA: TGTGCCAGCAGTAGCACCGGGACAGGGGTGTATGAGCAGTTCTTC
size: -; D: -; V: TRBV5-4; J: TRBJ2-1; CDR3: CASSPDRRGNEQFF; DNA: TGTGCCAGCAGCCCTGACCGGAGGGGCAATGAGCAGTTCTTC
size: -; D: TRBD2; V: TRBV2; J: TRBJ2-3; CDR3: CVSSAGHNSGRTDTQYF; DNA: TGTGTCAGCAGCGCCGGGCACAATAGCGGGAGGACAGATACGCAGTATTTT
size: many; D: -; V: TRBV7-2; J: TRBJ2-2; CDR3: CASSPRGSLTRTGELFF; DNA: TGTGCCAGCAGCCCGCGGGGCAGCTTAACGAGGACCGGGGAGCTGTTTTTT
size: many; D: -; V: TRBV7-2; J: TRBJ1-3; CDR3: CASGRGTRDTIYF; DNA: TGTGCCAGCGGACGGGGAACGAGGGACACCATATATTTT
size: -; D: TRBD1; V: TRBV10-3; J: TRBJ1-6; CDR3: CAISDRGRLPDSPLHF; DNA: TGTGCCATCAGTGACAGGGGGCGACTTCCCGATTCACCCCTCCACTTT
size: many; D: -; V: TRBV7-2; J: TRBJ1-5; CDR3: CASSLGPIAGQPQHF; DNA: TGTGCCAGCAGCTTAGGGCCCATAGCCGGTCAGCCCCAGCATTTT
size: -; D: -; V: TRBV27; J: TRBJ1-5; CDR3: CASRPRGVGIQPQHF; DNA: TGTGCCAGCAGACCCCGTGGTGTGGGAATACAGCCCCAGCATTTT
size: -; D: TRBD1; V: TRBV28; J: TRBJ1-1; CDR3: CASKISQGGAFF; DNA: TGTGCCAGCAAAATCTCCCAGGGGGGCGCTTTCTTT
size: few; D: TRBD1; V: TRBV12-3/TRBV12-4; J: TRBJ2-2; CDR3: CASSPGQLYTGELFF; DNA: TGTGCCAGCAGTCCGGGACAGCTCTATACCGGGGAGCTGTTTTTT